A selection of T cell receptor beta chains follows, all from one sample in a study of radiation and T cells in renal cell carcinoma. This table comes from immunoSEQ multiplex PCR, and its TCRdb copy is limited to in-frame clones, with some not included. This sample has approximately 120,000 clones; approximately 80% occur once, and the top ten carry approximately 3%. Source: blood, taken from a patient whose treatment included radiotherapy and nephrectomy. The receptors derive from a woman aged 60-75 years with renal cell carcinoma. CDR3s include the opening cysteine and the closing phenylalanine or tryptophan. The order of the fields is J gene, clone size, D gene, V gene, CDR3 protein, CDR3 DNA. The D gene is left open where the match is weak. The listing skips clone size in some rows; elsewhere it reads once, few, many or a size class.

j_call: TRBJ2-2; clone_size: NA; d_call: TRBD1; v_call: TRBV9; cdr3_aa: CASSASSRDRVSLENTGELFF; cdr3_nt: TGTGCCAGCAGCGCTAGTTCCCGGGACAGGGTATCATTAGAGAACACCGGGGAGCTGTTTTTT
j_call: TRBJ1-2; clone_size: NA; d_call: TRBD1; v_call: TRBV6-1; cdr3_aa: CASRTGGNYGYTF; cdr3_nt: TGTGCCAGTAGGACAGGGGGAAACTATGGCTACACCTTC
j_call: TRBJ2-7; clone_size: NA; d_call: NA; v_call: TRBV6-5; cdr3_aa: CASRGIRGSSYEQYF; cdr3_nt: TGTGCCAGCAGGGGTATCAGGGGTTCCTCCTACGAGCAGTACTTC
j_call: TRBJ1-2; clone_size: NA; d_call: NA; v_call: TRBV6-5; cdr3_aa: CASSYVPGPGYTF; cdr3_nt: TGTGCCAGCAGTTACGTTCCGGGACCCGGCTACACCTTC
j_call: TRBJ2-1; clone_size: NA; d_call: NA; v_call: TRBV4-2; cdr3_aa: CASSDRRPGALEQFF; cdr3_nt: TGTGCCAGCAGTGACCGGCGACCAGGGGCGTTGGAGCAGTTCTTC
j_call: TRBJ1-6; clone_size: NA; d_call: NA; v_call: TRBV19; cdr3_aa: CASRNTGSDSPLHF; cdr3_nt: TGTGCCAGTAGAAATACAGGGTCTGATTCACCCCTCCACTTT
j_call: TRBJ1-5; clone_size: NA; d_call: NA; v_call: TRBV6-1; cdr3_aa: CASSEGKGFDQPQHF; cdr3_nt: TGTGCCAGCAGTGAGGGAAAGGGTTTCGATCAGCCCCAGCATTTT
j_call: TRBJ1-3; clone_size: NA; d_call: NA; v_call: TRBV5-1; cdr3_aa: CASSLSPNTGTGNTIYF; cdr3_nt: TGCGCCAGCAGCTTGTCCCCCAATACAGGGACTGGAAACACCATATATTTT
j_call: TRBJ1-1; clone_size: NA; d_call: NA; v_call: TRBV7-6; cdr3_aa: CASSLTEMNTEAFF; cdr3_nt: TGTGCCAGCAGCTTGACCGAGATGAACACTGAAGCTTTCTTT
j_call: TRBJ2-1; clone_size: NA; d_call: NA; v_call: TRBV5-1; cdr3_aa: CASSLTGTPSSYNEQFF; cdr3_nt: TGCGCCAGCAGCTTAACAGGGACCCCAAGCTCCTACAATGAGCAGTTCTTC
j_call: TRBJ2-4; clone_size: NA; d_call: NA; v_call: TRBV5-6; cdr3_aa: CASSHPRDQNIQYF; cdr3_nt: TGTGCCAGCAGCCACCCGCGAGACCAAAACATTCAGTACTTC
j_call: TRBJ2-2; clone_size: NA; d_call: TRBD2; v_call: TRBV7-9; cdr3_aa: CASRGAGGGTGELFF; cdr3_nt: TGTGCCAGCCGCGGAGCGGGGGGCGGGACCGGGGAGCTGTTTTTT
j_call: TRBJ2-1; clone_size: NA; d_call: NA; v_call: TRBV27; cdr3_aa: CASRAGTLFDEQFF; cdr3_nt: TGTGCCAGCAGGGCCGGGACTTTGTTCGATGAGCAGTTCTTC
j_call: TRBJ1-2; clone_size: NA; d_call: TRBD1; v_call: TRBV9; cdr3_aa: CASSVDREHYGYTF; cdr3_nt: TGTGCCAGCAGCGTGGACAGGGAGCACTATGGCTACACCTTC
j_call: TRBJ2-1; clone_size: NA; d_call: TRBD2; v_call: TRBV9; cdr3_aa: CASSPRGDNEQFF; cdr3_nt: TGTGCCAGCAGCCCCCGGGGGGACAATGAGCAGTTCTTC
j_call: TRBJ1-2; clone_size: NA; d_call: NA; v_call: TRBV6-6; cdr3_aa: CASSYNTAGYGYTF; cdr3_nt: TGTGCCAGCAGCTACAACACAGCGGGCTATGGCTACACCTTC
j_call: TRBJ2-3; clone_size: NA; d_call: TRBD1; v_call: TRBV2; cdr3_aa: CASRQGSSTDTQYF; cdr3_nt: TGTGCCAGCCGACAGGGTTCTAGCACAGATACGCAGTATTTT
j_call: TRBJ1-1; clone_size: few; d_call: NA; v_call: TRBV18; cdr3_aa: CASSLWGELNTEAFF; cdr3_nt: TGTGCCAGCTCACTCTGGGGAGAATTGAACACTGAAGCTTTCTTT
j_call: TRBJ1-2; clone_size: NA; d_call: NA; v_call: TRBV7-2; cdr3_aa: CASSSRTGPFYGYTF; cdr3_nt: TGTGCCAGCAGCTCTCGGACGGGCCCTTTCTATGGCTACACCTTC
j_call: TRBJ1-2; clone_size: NA; d_call: NA; v_call: TRBV10-3; cdr3_aa: CAISESGTSNYGYTF; cdr3_nt: TGTGCCATCAGTGAGTCGGGCACCTCTAACTATGGCTACACCTTC
j_call: TRBJ2-1; clone_size: NA; d_call: TRBD1; v_call: TRBV7-9; cdr3_aa: CASLGTANNEQFF; cdr3_nt: TGTGCCAGCCTCGGGACAGCGAACAATGAGCAGTTCTTC
j_call: TRBJ2-3; clone_size: NA; d_call: TRBD1; v_call: TRBV7-8; cdr3_aa: CASSFGQGASEDTQYF; cdr3_nt: TGTGCCAGCAGCTTCGGACAGGGGGCAAGTGAAGATACGCAGTATTTT
j_call: TRBJ2-3; clone_size: NA; d_call: TRBD1; v_call: TRBV7-8; cdr3_aa: CASSRQGATDTQYF; cdr3_nt: TGTGCCAGCAGCCGACAGGGGGCCACAGATACGCAGTATTTT
j_call: TRBJ2-7; clone_size: NA; d_call: NA; v_call: TRBV28; cdr3_aa: CASLRGTYEQYF; cdr3_nt: TGTGCCAGCTTGCGGGGAACCTACGAGCAGTACTTC
j_call: TRBJ2-1; clone_size: NA; d_call: TRBD2; v_call: TRBV27; cdr3_aa: CASSLPQREGPNEQFF; cdr3_nt: TGTGCCAGCAGTTTGCCCCAGCGGGAGGGCCCCAATGAGCAGTTCTTC